Presented here are 13 T cell receptor beta chains from one specimen sequenced in a study of shared clonotypes between healthy human individuals. The assay was immunoSEQ multiplex PCR, and TCRdb's table has in-frame clones only and misses some. The sample carries 2 million to 2.5 million clones, approximately 93% recorded once. The sample taken for sequencing was naive CD4+ T cells from PBMCs. The subset is: CD45RA+ positively selected. Receptors were obtained from a man between 18 and 29 years old in good health. Some clones in this sample may be carry-over from other donors' samples.

V and J are TRBV7-2 and TRBJ2-5; 10 nucleotides match TRBD2. CDR3 length: 16 residues. Trimming cost V 2 bases and J 2 bases; bases outside gene matches: 5. Germline CDR1 and CDR2: SGHTA and FQGNSA. CDR3 nucleotide sequence: TGTGCCAGCAGCTTATTGAGCGGGAGGGGGCAAGAGACCCAGTACTTC. Encoded protein: CASSLLSGRGQETQYF.

This chain links TRBV9 with TRBJ2-1; D possibly corresponds to TRBD1 (5 bases). With 4 bases removed from V and 5 bases from J, the gap between germline ends came to 16 bases. This CDR3 has 15 residues. Germline V CDR1 and CDR2: SGDLS, YYNGEE. CDR3 sequence: CASSTDRVSDNEQFF. CDR3 DNA: TGTGCCAGCAGCACCGACAGAGTATCTGACAATGAGCAGTTCTTC.

The chain employs TRBV11-1 and TRBJ1-2; TRBD1 might be the D (5 bases). CDR1 is SGHAT and CDR2 is FQDESV in the germline V gene (reference sequence). V dropped 2 bases and J dropped 4 bases, with 11 bases sitting between them. This CDR3 contains 14 residues. The CDR3 here is CASSLNPGIYGYTF. The CDR3 region has the DNA TGTGCCAGCAGCTTAAATCCAGGGATCTATGGCTACACCTTC.

The chain joins TRBV29-1 to TRBJ1-2; possible D gene TRBD1, 5 bases. The CDR3 runs 13 residues. Trimming removed 4 bases from V and 7 bases from J, with 16 bases in between. Germline CDR1 reads SQVTM; CDR2 reads ANQGSEA. This CDR3 reads CSVGIGEGFGYTF. The CDR3 coding sequence is TGCAGCGTTGGGATAGGGGAAGGGTTTGGCTACACCTTC.

The chain uses TRBV2 and TRBJ1-5; no definite D call. The V gene's germline CDR1 is SNHLY and CDR2 FYNNEI. V gave up 2 bases and J gave up 9 bases, with 14 bases separating them. The CDR3 extends over 14 amino acids. CDR3: CASSELNGVGPQHF. The DNA for the CDR3 is TGTGCCAGCAGTGAATTGAACGGGGTGGGGCCCCAGCATTTT.

J is TRBJ2-2 and V is TRBV7-3; D call uncertain. The germline V gene has CDR1 SGHTA and CDR2 FQGTGA. The CDR3 covers 15 residues. The V end lost 5 bases, the J end lost 2 bases, and 12 bases lay between the germline ends. The CDR3 coding sequence is TGTGCCAGCAGCCCCCCCGGCTCCAACACCGGGGAGCTGTTTTTT. Encoded protein: CASSPPGSNTGELFF. Based on the CDR3 plus reference TRBV7-3 and TRBJ2-2, the full variable domain is GAGVSQTPSNKVTEKGKYVELRCDPISGHTALYWYRQSLGQGPEFLIYFQGTGAADDSGLPNDRFFAVRPEGSVSTLKIQRTERGDSAVYLCASSPPGSNTGELFFGEGSRLTVL.

The rearrangement joins TRBV18 to TRBJ1-2; no reliable D call. The CDR3 has 16 residues. Trimming removed 3 bases from V and 1 base from J, with 15 bases in between. The germline V gene has CDR1 KGHSH and CDR2 LQKENI. The CDR3 region has the DNA TGTGCCAGCTCACCCCTAGCAGATGATCTTAACTATGGCTACACCTTC. Amino acid sequence: CASSPLADDLNYGYTF. The whole variable domain, remainder taken from reference TRBV18 and TRBJ1-2, is NAGVMQNPRHLVRRRGQEARLRCSPMKGHSHVYWYRQLPEEGLKFMVYLQKENIIDESGMPKERFSAEFPKEGPSILRIQQVVRGDSAAYFCASSPLADDLNYGYTFGSGTRLTVV.

The chain couples TRBV19 to TRBJ1-2; D remains ambiguous. V was cut by 2 bases and J by 10 bases, with 8 bases left in between. The CDR3 has 11 residues. Germline CDR1 reads LNHDA; CDR2 reads SQIVND (reference sequence). DNA of the CDR3: TGTGCCAGTAGTATACCGGGAAACTACACCTTC. Amino acids: CASSIPGNYTF.

This sequence joins TRBV9 and TRBJ2-3, with a tentative D call TRBD1 (6 bases). The germline CDR1 and CDR2 sequences are SGDLS and YYNGEE. This CDR3 has 14 residues. V lost 7 bases and J lost 2, with 14 bases in between. The CDR3 reads CASGRGPNTDTQYF. The CDR3 DNA reads as TGTGCCAGCGGCAGGGGTCCGAACACAGATACGCAGTATTTT.

The rearrangement uses TRBV10-3 and TRBJ2-3; 11 positions agree with TRBD2. This CDR3 has 16 amino acids. V lost 7 bases and J lost 1; bases outside the gene matches: 7. CDR1 and CDR2 from the germline V gene are ENHRY and SYGVKD. The CDR3 protein is CAITRELAGGTDTQYF. CDR3 in DNA: TGTGCCATCACCCGAGAACTAGCGGGAGGCACAGATACGCAGTATTTT.

As concerns this clone: The same CDR3 arises from other DNA sequences in this sample as well. J is TRBJ1-5 and V is TRBV7-2, with 7 bases identical to TRBD1. From germline, CDR1 is SGHTA and CDR2 FQGNSA. J gave up 7 bases and V 0 bases, and 0 bases lay outside the gene matches. The CDR3 contains 13 residues. The CDR3 here is CASSLAQGQPQHF. DNA for the CDR3: TGTGCCAGCAGCTTAGCACAGGGGCAGCCCCAGCATTTT. The complete variable domain, with remaining parts taken from reference TRBV7-2 and TRBJ1-5, reads GAGVSQSPSNKVTEKGKDVELRCDPISGHTALYWYRQSLGQGLEFLIYFQGNSAPDKSGLPSDRFSAERTGGSVSTLTIQRTQQEDSAVYLCASSLAQGQPQHFGDGTRLSIL.

V gene TRBV6-5 combines with J gene TRBJ1-1, with D tentatively TRBD1 (6 bases). The germline CDR1 and CDR2 sequences are MNHEY and SVGAGI. The CDR3 contains 15 residues. Between the trimmed V and J ends, which lost 6 bases and 3 bases, there was a span of 17 bases. This CDR3 is CASRPWGAGHTEAFF. The CDR3 bases are TGTGCCAGCAGACCCTGGGGGGCAGGGCACACTGAAGCTTTCTTT.

The V and J genes are TRBV29-1 and TRBJ2-3, with D uncertain. The CDR3 has 12 amino acids. CDR1 and CDR2 from the germline V gene are SQVTM and ANQGSEA. Between the trimmed V and J ends, which lost 7 bases and 6 bases, there was a span of 14 bases. CDR3 coding DNA: TGCAGCGGTGCCGGGTCTTGGGATACGCAGTATTTT. It translates to CSGAGSWDTQYF.